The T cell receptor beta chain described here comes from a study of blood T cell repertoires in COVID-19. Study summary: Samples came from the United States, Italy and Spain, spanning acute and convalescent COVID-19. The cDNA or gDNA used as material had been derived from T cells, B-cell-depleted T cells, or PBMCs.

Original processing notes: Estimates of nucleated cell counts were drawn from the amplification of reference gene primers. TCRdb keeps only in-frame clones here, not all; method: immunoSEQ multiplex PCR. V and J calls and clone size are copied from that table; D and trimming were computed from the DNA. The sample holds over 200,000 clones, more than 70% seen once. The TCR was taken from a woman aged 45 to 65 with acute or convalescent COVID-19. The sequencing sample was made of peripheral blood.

The CDR3: CASRLTGDNEQFF. For the CDR3, the DNA is TGTGCCAGCAGATTGACAGGGGATAATGAGCAGTTCTTC. The V gene is TRBV3-1 (or the pseudogene TRBV3-2), the J gene TRBJ2-1; 8 bases agree with TRBD1. The V segment lost 6 bases and the J segment 7 bases; nucleotides outside the gene matches: 5. The CDR3 is made up of 13 amino acids. Germline CDR1 LGHDT, CDR2 YNNKEL (reference sequence).